Shown below are 17 T cell receptor beta chains from a single sample sequenced in a study of cytomegalovirus exposure and HLA in healthy donors. PCR involved 60 Vbeta and 13 Jbeta primers. TCRdb's table, derived via immunoSEQ multiplex PCR, lists solely in-frame clones and lacks some. The listing contains under 200,000 clones. Sample: PBMCs. These receptors originate from a man younger than 40 in good health and CMV-seronegative.

The gene calls are TRBV14 and TRBJ2-3; 13 nucleotides line up with TRBD2. CDR1 SGHDN and CDR2 FVKESK come from the germline V gene. With 0 bases clipped from V and 4 bases from J, the junction kept 16 bases outside the gene matches. The CDR3 has 21 residues. The CDR3 DNA sequence: TGTGCCAGCAGCCAAGAAGGGTTCGCTGGGGGACTAGCGGGATCATCAGATACGCAGTATTTT. This translates into CASSQEGFAGGLAGSSDTQYF.

This chain connects TRBV5-4 to TRBJ2-7; 7 bases agree with TRBD2. The CDR3 runs 15 residues. The V gene end was trimmed by 0 bases and the J gene end by 0 bases; junction bases not matched to a gene: 3. Per the germline V gene, CDR1 is SGHNT and CDR2 is YYREEE (reference sequence). CDR3: CASSLGGEGSYEQYF. The CDR3 region has the DNA TGTGCCAGCAGCTTGGGAGGGGAGGGCTCCTACGAGCAGTACTTC.

This chain uses TRBV10-1 with TRBJ2-3; the D gene is possibly TRBD2 (6 bases). The CDR3 spans 14 residues. Trimming removed 3 bases from V and 4 bases from J, with 11 bases in between. Germline loops: CDR1 WNHNN, CDR2 SYGVQD (reference sequence). CDR3 protein: CASSESGGPDTQYF. The CDR3 DNA reads TGCGCCAGCAGTGAATCAGGAGGGCCAGATACGCAGTATTTT.

The chain uses TRBV27 and TRBJ2-1; TRBD2 matches at 12 bases. This CDR3 region has 18 residues. J lost 0 bases, V lost 5 bases, and 8 bases had no gene match. Germline V CDR1 and CDR2: MNHEY, SMNVEV (reference sequence). The CDR3 nucleotides read TGTGCCAGCAGTCGAGGGACTAGCGGGTGGTTCTCCTACAATGAGCAGTTCTTC. This codes for CASSRGTSGWFSYNEQFF.

The J gene is TRBJ2-7, the V gene TRBV13; 10 bases match TRBD2. Unmatched junction bases numbered 7, after V lost 4 bases and J lost 1 base. Germline lookup yields CDR1 PRHDT and CDR2 FYEKMQ (reference sequence). The CDR3 has 16 residues. In nucleotides, the CDR3 is TGTGCCAGCAGCTCCAGGACTAGCGGTAGGTCCTACGAGCAGTACTTC. Protein sequence: CASSSRTSGRSYEQYF.

J is TRBJ1-4 and V is TRBV4-1, with TRBD1 identical over 9 bases. Trimming cost V 3 bases and J 8 bases; bases outside gene matches: 10. Germline V CDR1 and CDR2: MGHRA, YSYEKL. The CDR3 is made up of 16 amino acids. This chain's CDR3 is CASSQGTGTGNEKLFF. CDR3 in DNA: TGCGCCAGCAGCCAGGGGACCGGGACAGGGAACGAAAAACTGTTTTTT.

This chain uses TRBV5-1 with TRBJ1-2, with 9 bases lining up with TRBD1. CDR3 length: 15 amino acids. Per germline, CDR1 SGHRS and CDR2 YFSETQ. J gave up 1 base and V 3 bases, and 4 bases lay outside the gene matches. The DNA of the CDR3 is TGCGCCAGCAGCTCCTTGACAGGGGGTAACTATGGCTACACCTTC. Protein sequence: CASSSLTGGNYGYTF.

This chain links TRBV9 with TRBJ2-7, with D maybe TRBD1 (5 bases). CDR1 is SGDLS, CDR2 YYNGEE, per germline. The CDR3 totals 14 residues. V was pared by 4 bases and J by 0 bases, with 11 bases between. Here the CDR3 DNA reads TGTGCCAGCAGCCGACAGCTCAGCTCCTACGAGCAGTACTTC. Amino acids: CASSRQLSSYEQYF.

The CDR3 is CASRWTGQYGYTF. DNA of the CDR3: TGTGCCAGCAGGTGGACAGGCCAATATGGCTACACCTTC. The rearrangement joins TRBV6-5 to TRBJ1-2; TRBD1 aligns across 7 bases. This CDR3 has 13 residues. Germline CDR1 is MNHEY and CDR2 is SVGAGI. V lost 6 bases and J lost 5; bases outside the gene matches: 6.

This chain joins TRBV4-2 and TRBJ2-1, with D possibly matching TRBD1 (6 bases). Trimming removed 0 bases at V and 0 bases at J, with 9 bases between. Germline CDR1 LGHNA, CDR2 YNFKEQ. The CDR3 covers 16 residues. DNA of the CDR3: TGTGCCAGCAGCCAAGACAGGGGCGGCTCCTACAATGAGCAGTTCTTC. The encoded protein is CASSQDRGGSYNEQFF.

V and J are TRBV6-5 and TRBJ1-1; 8 bases match TRBD1. This CDR3 is 14 amino acids long. V dropped 6 bases and J dropped 3; count of bases not matched to a gene: 6. Germline CDR1 MNHEY, CDR2 SVGAGI. CDR3 residues: CASRDKQGDTEAFF. The CDR3 DNA sequence: TGTGCCAGCAGGGACAAACAGGGGGACACTGAAGCTTTCTTT.

The V call is TRBV5-1, the J call TRBJ2-1; 8 positions match TRBD2. The ends lost 0 bases at V and 3 bases at J; junction bases unmatched: 2. In germline, CDR1 is SGHRS, CDR2 YFSETQ. The CDR3 length is 15 residues. In nucleotides, the CDR3 is TGCGCCAGCAGCTTGGCGGGAGGGCTCTACAATGAGCAGTTCTTC. This sequence encodes CASSLAGGLYNEQFF. Using reference TRBV5-1 and TRBJ2-1 for the parts outside the CDR3, the full variable domain is KAGVTQTPRYLIKTRGQQVTLSCSPISGHRSVSWYQQTPGQGLQFLFEYFSETQRNKGNFPGRFSGRQFSNSRSEMNVSTLELGDSALYLCASSLAGGLYNEQFFGPGTRLTVL.

The chain has TRBV5-1 and TRBJ2-1, with TRBD2 matching 11 bases. Trimming at V came to 2 bases and at J to 7 bases, leaving 2 bases not matched to a gene. The CDR3 extends over 14 amino acids. Germline V gene data show CDR1 as SGHRS and CDR2 as YFSETQ. The CDR3 region is CASSLRTSGNEQFF. The CDR3, as DNA: TGCGCCAGCAGCTTACGGACTAGCGGGAATGAGCAGTTCTTC.

The CDR3 nucleotides read TGTGCCAGCAGTGAACTAGCAGGATTCTCTGGGGCCAACGTCCTGACTTTC. Its protein product is CASSELAGFSGANVLTF. The V call is TRBV25-1, the J call TRBJ2-6, with D possibly matching TRBD2 (5 bases). The CDR3 is 17 residues long. Germline V gene sequence: CDR1 MGHDK, CDR2 SYGVNS. Trimming took 2 bases from V and 0 from J, leaving 11 bases between them. Looking up the rest from reference TRBV25-1 and TRBJ2-6 gives the full variable domain: EADIYQTPRYLVIGTGKKITLECSQTMGHDKMYWYQQDPGMELHLIHYSYGVNSTEKGDLSSESTVSRIRTEHFPLTLESARPSHTSQYLCASSELAGFSGANVLTFGAGSRLTVL.

Turning to this clone: A read error may produce the germline difference seen at one junction end. At the DNA level, this CDR3 is encoded by other sequences in the same sample as well. This chain joins TRBV19 and TRBJ1-2; TRBD1 matches 9 bases. This CDR3 spans 12 amino acids. The V gene's germline CDR1 is LNHDA and CDR2 SQIVND (reference sequence). The CDR3 sequence: CAIWDRVGGYTF. The CDR3 region has the DNA TGCGCCATCTGGGACAGGGTAGGTGGCTACACCTTC.

The chain joins TRBV5-1 to TRBJ2-1; 10 bases agree with TRBD2. Germline V lookup: CDR1 SGHRS, CDR2 YFSETQ. CDR3 size: 14 residues. With V trimmed by 3 bases and J by 5 bases, 2 bases remained unmatched. CDR3 bases: TGCGCCAGCAGCTGGACTAGCGGAAACAATGAGCAGTTCTTC. It translates to CASSWTSGNNEQFF.

The chain couples TRBV27 to TRBJ1-1, with a tentative D call TRBD1 (6 bases). From germline, CDR1 is MNHEY and CDR2 SMNVEV (reference sequence). This CDR3 is 16 amino acids long. Trimming took off 3 bases at V and 6 bases at J, with 20 bases between the two ends. The CDR3 sequence: CASSLGAKEVYAEAFF. The CDR3 nucleotides are TGTGCCAGCAGTTTGGGGGCGAAGGAAGTGTACGCTGAAGCTTTCTTT.